The text below deals with one T cell receptor beta chain. The antigen remains undetermined. The same CDR3 can be traced to other DNA sequences in this sample. The sample comes from a study of shared clonotypes between healthy human individuals. General observations from the study: Generation probabilities were higher for clonotypes shared across all four sorted-subset donors than for unshared ones.

Some clones are missing from TCRdb's copy, which holds only in-frame ones; the method was immunoSEQ multiplex PCR. Of roughly 700,000 clones in the sample, roughly 70% were seen once. V gave up 3 bases and J gave up 2 bases, with 7 bases separating them. This CDR3 comprises 13 residues. Germline V CDR1 and CDR2: KGHSH, LQKENI. This TCR came from a woman aged 25 to 39 in good health. The gene calls are TRBV18 and TRBJ2-5; D not resolved. Sequenced sample: memory CD4+ T cells sorted from blood. Subset noted: CD45RA-negative fraction. The CDR3 region is CASSPTRQETQYF. The CDR3 DNA reads TGTGCCAGCTCACCGACCCGTCAAGAGACCCAGTACTTC.